These 21 T cell receptor beta chains came from one sample sequenced in a study of T cells after yellow fever vaccination. In TCRdb, the 5' RACE reads were re-called with MiXCR into one record per CDR3 protein. Here the sample spans some 670,000 distinct CDR3 sequences, about 12% being singletons. The source material was PBMCs, sampled on the day of the yellow fever booster vaccination. The source is a man under 40 who received the YFV17D yellow fever vaccine.

This chain uses TRBV12-3 or TRBV12-4 with TRBJ2-6; no clear D. Trimming left V 2 bases short and J 4 bases short, with 9 bases between. The CDR3 spans 15 residues. The CDR3 nucleotides are TGTGCCAGCAGTTTATCGGCTCGAGGGGCCAACGTCCTGACTTTC. It is translated as CASSLSARGANVLTF.

There are a few counts of this clonotype. V usage is TRBV2 and J usage is TRBJ2-3; TRBD2 might be the D (5 bases). This CDR3 is 12 amino acids long. V lost 10 bases, J lost 4 bases, and 12 bases lay in between. Germline V gene sequence: CDR1 SNHLY, CDR2 FYNNEI. The CDR3, as DNA: TGTGCCAACTTCCTAGCCCCAGATACGCAGTATTTT. Protein: CANFLAPDTQYF.

The rearrangement uses TRBV18 and TRBJ2-2; D perhaps matches TRBD2 (6 bases). Trimming pared 4 bases from V and 11 bases from J, leaving 14 bases between. Germline lookup yields CDR1 KGHSH and CDR2 LQKENI. The CDR3 spans 13 residues. In DNA, the CDR3 is TGTGCCAGCTCACAGAAAGAGGAGGGAGAGCTGTTTTTT. Amino acid sequence: CASSQKEEGELFF. The full variable domain, rest sourced from reference TRBV18 and TRBJ2-2, is NAGVMQNPRHLVRRRGQEARLRCSPMKGHSHVYWYRQLPEEGLKFMVYLQKENIIDESGMPKERFSAEFPKEGPSILRIQQVVRGDSAAYFCASSQKEEGELFFGEGSRLTVL.

In this sample, this clonotype turned up a few times. This sequence joins TRBV4-3 and TRBJ2-7, with 10 bases fitting TRBD2. From germline, CDR1 is LGHNA and CDR2 YSLEER. V shed 2 bases and J 3 bases; nucleotides not matched to a gene: 4. CDR3 length: 15 residues. As DNA, the CDR3 is TGCGCCAGCAGCCAAAGCGGGAGGGGAAGCTACGAGCAGTACTTC. As protein: CASSQSGRGSYEQYF.

This clonotype was seen more than once but under ten times. The chain joins TRBV4-3 to TRBJ2-3; D is uncertain. V lost 4 bases, J lost 5 bases, and 10 bases lay in between. Per the germline V gene, CDR1 is LGHNA and CDR2 is YSLEER. There are 13 residues in the CDR3. CDR3 in amino acids: CASSPHAIDTQYF. CDR3 bases: TGCGCCAGCAGCCCTCACGCCATAGATACGCAGTATTTT.

There are a few counts of this clonotype. The gene calls are TRBV7-2 and TRBJ1-6; TRBD1 aligns across 10 bases. Germline loops: CDR1 SGHTA, CDR2 FQGNSA. The V segment lost 0 bases and the J segment 8 bases; nucleotides outside the gene matches: 4. This CDR3 comprises 16 residues. CDR3: CASSLAGTGVDSPLHF. DNA of the CDR3: TGTGCCAGCAGCTTAGCCGGGACAGGGGTGGATTCACCCCTCCACTTT.

The chain combines TRBV6-1 with TRBJ1-4; no clear D. Trimming cost V 6 bases and J 0 bases, with 8 bases left between them. Per the germline V gene, CDR1 is MNHNS and CDR2 is SASEGT. There are 14 residues in the CDR3. The CDR3 sequence: CASRLAATNEKLFF. DNA for the CDR3: TGTGCCAGCAGGCTAGCCGCAACTAATGAAAAACTGTTTTTT.

Regarding this clonotype: An end of the junction does not agree with germline; a read error may underlie this. V gene TRBV20-1 combines with J gene TRBJ2-5, with D possibly being TRBD2 (6 bases). The germline V gene encodes CDR1 DFQATT and CDR2 SNEGSKA (reference sequence). This CDR3 is 16 amino acids long. CDR3 loop: CCARDQEGFGQETQYF. The CDR3 DNA reads as TGCTGTGCTAGAGATCAGGAGGGTTTCGGCCAAGAGACCCAGTACTTC.

V gene TRBV29-1 combines with J gene TRBJ2-1, with D unresolved. V was cut by 4 bases and J by 5 bases, with 6 bases left in between. This CDR3 has 11 amino acids. CDR1 SQVTM and CDR2 ANQGSEA come from the germline V gene. In DNA form, the CDR3 reads TGCAGCGTTGCGCGACACAATGAGCAGTTCTTC. Translated: CSVARHNEQFF.

This clonotype appeared once. The chain recombines TRBV4-2 with TRBJ2-3; TRBD2 aligns across 9 bases. The CDR3 has 18 amino acids. V shed 4 bases and J 2 bases; nucleotides not matched to a gene: 13. Germline V gene data show CDR1 as LGHNA and CDR2 as YNFKEQ. CDR3 residues: CASSRRPRASGNTDTQYF. Here the CDR3 DNA reads TGTGCCAGCAGCCGACGCCCCCGGGCTAGCGGGAACACAGATACGCAGTATTTT.

The gene calls are TRBV5-1 and TRBJ2-5, with 7 bases matching TRBD2. Trimming removed 0 bases from V and 5 bases from J; junction bases left unmatched: 19. The CDR3 spans 19 residues. Germline CDR1 SGHRS, CDR2 YFSETQ. This CDR3 is CASSLAAFSRREMYETQYF. CDR3 DNA sequence: TGCGCCAGCAGCTTGGCCGCGTTTTCTAGGCGGGAGATGTATGAGACCCAGTACTTC.

The CDR3 is CSANLLDTQYF. Here the CDR3 DNA reads TGCAGTGCTAATTTATTAGATACGCAGTATTTT. The chain combines TRBV20-1 with TRBJ2-3; D gene uncertain. The CDR3 consists of 11 residues. Germline-derived CDR1 and CDR2 are DFQATT and SNEGSKA (reference sequence). V lost 4 bases to trimming and J lost 5 bases, with 7 bases between them.

The gene calls are TRBV29-1 and TRBJ2-5; 7 positions agree with TRBD1. There are 14 residues in the CDR3. The germline V gene encodes CDR1 SQVTM and CDR2 ANQGSEA. V dropped 7 bases and J dropped 4; count of bases not matched to a gene: 12. CDR3 in DNA: TGCAGCGCCCTTTTCGAGGGGGCCTTAGAGACCCAGTACTTC. This translates into CSALFEGALETQYF.

Only a few counts were recorded for this clonotype. The rearrangement uses TRBV3-1 and TRBJ2-7, with TRBD2 matching 9 bases. V shed 0 bases, J shed 3 bases, and the junction held 6 bases outside the gene matches. The CDR3 has 16 amino acids. CDR1 and CDR2 (germline): LGHDT, YNNKEL (reference sequence). CDR3 in amino acids: CASSQDQRLAVYEQYF. The CDR3 nucleotides are TGTGCCAGCAGCCAAGACCAAAGACTAGCGGTCTACGAGCAGTACTTC.

A few counts support this clonotype. This rearrangement joins TRBV7-9 to TRBJ1-1, with a weak D call TRBD1 (5 bases). CDR1 and CDR2 from the germline V gene are SEHNR and FQNEAQ (reference sequence). This CDR3 has 14 amino acids. V was pared by 2 bases and J by 4 bases, with 11 bases between. The CDR3 bases are TGTGCCAGCAGCTTATCCCGGGGGGTCACTGAAGCTTTCTTT. This sequence encodes CASSLSRGVTEAFF.

The chain combines TRBV7-9 with TRBJ2-3; weak D call: TRBD2 (5 bases). Germline-derived CDR1 and CDR2 are SEHNR and FQNEAQ (reference sequence). The CDR3 consists of 16 residues. Trimming pared 0 bases from V and 0 bases from J, leaving 10 bases between. The CDR3 protein is CASSLAASRSTDTQYF. As DNA, the CDR3 is TGTGCCAGCAGCTTAGCGGCTAGCAGAAGCACAGATACGCAGTATTTT.

The V gene is TRBV23-1, the J gene TRBJ2-5; D is unresolved. TRBV23-1 is an open reading frame whose function is uncertain. The V gene lost 8 bases and the J gene lost 3 bases, with 7 bases spanning the gap. The CDR3 totals 11 residues. As DNA, the CDR3 is TGCGCCAGCGGGCCTAAAGAGACCCAGTACTTC. It specifies CASGPKETQYF.

In its sample, this clonotype was seen a few times. The chain combines TRBV6-5 with TRBJ1-6; 7 nucleotides line up with TRBD1. CDR3 length: 15 amino acids. The germline V gene encodes CDR1 MNHEY and CDR2 SVGAGI. After removal of 4 bases from V and 7 bases from J, the junction contained 7 bases not matched to a gene. The CDR3 DNA sequence: TGTGCCAGCAGTTCAACAGGGGCGACGAATTCACCCCTCCACTTT. Translated, it gives CASSSTGATNSPLHF.

J is TRBJ2-7 and V is TRBV30, with 8 positions matching TRBD2. The CDR3 contains 13 residues. Per germline, CDR1 GTSNPN and CDR2 SVGIG (reference sequence). With V trimmed by 7 bases and J by 6 bases, 11 bases remained unmatched. In nucleotides, the CDR3 is TGTGCCTCCCCACTCGCGGGAGGTATCGAGCAGTACTTC. It yields the protein CASPLAGGIEQYF.

This clonotype was observed a few times. The chain recombines TRBV19 with TRBJ1-1; 7 positions match TRBD1. The CDR3 contains 14 residues. Germline CDR1 is LNHDA and CDR2 is SQIVND (reference sequence). V trimming: 2 bases; J trimming: 7 bases; junction bases outside the gene matches: 7. The CDR3: CASSITEGANEAFF. CDR3 sequence (DNA): TGTGCCAGTAGTATAACGGAGGGGGCTAATGAAGCTTTCTTT.

The CDR3 loop is CASSFGGIGTSGFGELFF. In DNA, the CDR3 is TGTGCCAGCAGCTTTGGAGGAATCGGGACTAGCGGGTTCGGGGAGCTGTTTTTT. J is TRBJ2-2 and V is TRBV5-5; 12 bases line up with TRBD2. CDR1 is SGHKS, CDR2 YYEKEE, per germline (reference sequence). The CDR3 extends over 18 amino acids. After removal of 2 bases from V and 7 bases from J, the junction contained 12 bases not matched to a gene.